The clone carrying this TCR beta chain was picked up one time. The data stem from a study of blood T cell repertoires in COVID-19. This table comes from immunoSEQ multiplex PCR, and its TCRdb copy is limited to in-frame clones, with some not included. The sample holds some 120,000 clones, roughly 84% seen once. The CDR3 has 18 amino acids. V gave up 5 bases and J gave up 0 bases; unmatched junction bases: 11. Germline lookup yields CDR1 SGHRS and CDR2 YFSETQ. J is TRBJ1-3 and V is TRBV5-1; 10 nucleotides match TRBD1. The TCR was taken from a woman aged 25 to 39 who had recovered from COVID-19. The sequenced sample was peripheral blood. The DNA of the CDR3 is TGCGCCAGCAGAAGGACAGGGGGAGAACTAAACTCTGGAAACACCATATATTTT. Protein product: CASRRTGGELNSGNTIYF.